One and the same sample provided the 32 T cell receptor beta chains below, sequenced in a study of Tregs in tolerant kidney transplant recipients. Sequenced by immunoSEQ multiplex PCR; TCRdb stores in-frame clones only, minus some. The data show approximately 6,600 clones, and the top ten clones hold about two fifths. Recipients received nonmyeloablative bone marrow transplants from related graft donors, with transient mixed chimerism. Specimen: CD8+ T cells from blood (PBMCs), collected 12 months after the transplant. The source is a human patient who received a combined kidney and bone marrow transplant. Some T cells here may be from the graft donor.

A note on this clone: The CDR3 extends 3 residues past the end of the read, so its final part is completed from the germline J gene. The chain recombines TRBV18 with TRBJ2-1; D may be TRBD1 (6 bases). The CDR3 runs 15 residues. CDR1 and CDR2 (germline): KGHSH, LQKENI. V was clipped by 6 bases and J by 0 bases, with 12 bases between them. The CDR3 bases that were read are TGTGCCAGCTCCAAAGACAGGCACTCCTACAATGAG. Its translation: CASSKDRHSYNE. The CDR3, in full, reads CASSKDRHSYNEQFF.

CDR3 in amino acids: CSADPGVNTEAFF. The part of the CDR3 DNA that was read is TGCAGCGCCGATCCAGGGGTGAACACTGAA. The genes are TRBV29-1 and TRBJ1-1, with D possibly matching TRBD1 (6 bases). The DNA ends 3 residues before the CDR3 does, and the rest of the CDR3 is filled in from the germline J gene. The CDR3 spans 13 residues. V gave up 7 bases and J gave up 0 bases, with 12 bases separating them. The germline V gene has CDR1 SQVTM and CDR2 ANQGSEA.

Concerning this clone itself: The read falls 3 residues short of the CDR3 end, and the missing part is taken from the germline J gene. This sequence joins TRBV19 and TRBJ1-5, with 9 bases identical to TRBD1. Germline CDR1 LNHDA, CDR2 SQIVND (reference sequence). The CDR3 extends over 14 amino acids. With 3 bases clipped from V and 7 bases from J, the junction kept 4 bases outside the gene matches. Incomplete CDR3 DNA: TGTGCCAGTAGTATTTGGACAGGGGACCAGCCC. Its translation is CASSIWTGDQP. The full CDR3 protein is CASSIWTGDQPQHF.

To note about this clone: The CDR3 goes on 3 residues after the read ends, and that part is filled in from the germline J gene. V usage is TRBV29-1 and J usage is TRBJ1-2; unclear D gene. Germline assignment: CDR1 SQVTM and CDR2 ANQGSEA. Trimming removed 4 bases at V and 1 base at J, with 7 bases between. This CDR3 is 12 amino acids long. CDR3 DNA (partial): TGCAGCGTTGGGTACAGTAACTATGGC. This translates into CSVGYSNYG. The full CDR3 is CSVGYSNYGYTF.

To note about this clone: The missing CDR3 end, 3 residues past where the read stops, is filled in from the germline J gene. This sequence joins TRBV20-1 and TRBJ2-5; D may be TRBD2 (5 bases). The CDR3 totals 15 residues. Germline CDR1 DFQATT, CDR2 SNEGSKA (reference sequence). Trimming removed 0 bases from V and 6 bases from J, with 17 bases in between. The sequenced part of the CDR3 DNA is TGCAGTGCTAGAGATCTACCCGAACTAGGCAAGACC. This encodes CSARDLPELGKT. The full CDR3 reads CSARDLPELGKTQYF.

A word on this clone: From the germline J gene comes the end of the CDR3, since the read stops 3 residues before it. The J gene is TRBJ2-1, the V gene TRBV30; 9 nucleotides align to TRBD2. The CDR3 contains 15 residues. The V gene's germline CDR1 is GTSNPN and CDR2 SVGIG (reference sequence). Unmatched junction bases numbered 6, after V lost 2 bases and J lost 4 bases. The CDR3 DNA, read in part, is TGTGCCTGGAGTTCCCCTAGCGGGAATTACAATGAG. This sequence encodes CAWSSPSGNYNE. The entire CDR3 sequence reads CAWSSPSGNYNEQFF.

Comment on this clone: The missing CDR3 end, 3 residues past where the read stops, is filled in from the germline J gene. The chain recombines TRBV18 with TRBJ1-1, with D possibly matching TRBD1 (5 bases). The CDR3 contains 14 residues. Germline lookup yields CDR1 KGHSH and CDR2 LQKENI. CDR3 sequence: CASSPPGPSAAAFF. The CDR3 DNA, read in part, is TGTGCCAGCTCACCACCGGGGCCCTCAGCTGCA.

A note on this clone: The CDR3 end is not reached by the read, which stops 3 residues before it; the germline J gene fills it in. The chain combines TRBV20-1 with TRBJ2-1, with TRBD2 matching over 10 bases. The V gene end was trimmed by 0 bases and the J gene end by 8 bases; junction bases not matched to a gene: 10. The CDR3 has 16 residues. Germline assignment: CDR1 DFQATT and CDR2 SNEGSKA (reference sequence). The CDR3 bases that were read are TGCAGTGCTAGAGAATCGGCTAGCGGGAGAGTCGATGAG. Encoded protein: CSARESASGRVDE. The whole CDR3 protein reads CSARESASGRVDEQFF.

This clone is labeled medium-sized based on frequency. Sequencing ends 3 residues short of the CDR3 end; the germline J gene provides the rest. The chain employs TRBV29-1 and TRBJ2-4; the match to TRBD1 covers 7 bases. From germline, CDR1 is SQVTM and CDR2 ANQGSEA. The CDR3 consists of 13 residues. V trimming: 6 bases; J trimming: 4 bases; junction bases outside the gene matches: 6. This chain's CDR3 is CSVTGTVKNIQYF. The covered CDR3 bases are TGCAGCGTGACCGGGACAGTTAAAAACATT.

Concerning this clone itself: Read data end 3 residues before the CDR3 end; the end is taken from the germline J gene. This rearrangement joins TRBV20-1 to TRBJ2-5, with a weak D call TRBD2 (5 bases). This CDR3 is built from 12 residues. Germline V gives CDR1 DFQATT, CDR2 SNEGSKA (reference sequence). Trimming took 5 bases from V and 3 from J, leaving 10 bases between them. CDR3 amino acids: CSASGLEETQYF. The sequenced part of the CDR3 DNA is TGCAGTGCTTCGGGGTTGGAAGAGACC.

A word on this clone: The read terminates 3 residues ahead of where the CDR3 ends, so the germline J gene completes it. The V call is TRBV5-1, the J call TRBJ2-3; TRBD1 aligns across 10 bases. Germline CDR1 SGHRS, CDR2 YFSETQ. J was trimmed by 4 bases and V by 4 bases; bases with no gene match: 6. There are 15 residues in the CDR3. The CDR3 spells CASSPWDRGSDTQYF. The covered CDR3 bases are TGCGCCAGCAGCCCCTGGGACAGGGGTTCAGATACG.

Frequency places this clone as medium-sized. The CDR3 extends 3 residues past the end of the read, so its final part is completed from the germline J gene. The chain carries TRBV9 and TRBJ2-1; 8 bases map to TRBD2. The CDR3 covers 16 residues. The junction had 2 bases not matched to a gene; V was cut back by 0 bases and J by 0 bases. The V gene's germline CDR1 is SGDLS and CDR2 YYNGEE. The CDR3 bases that were read are TGTGCCAGCAGCGTAGAGAGCGGGAGCTCCTACAATGAG. This encodes CASSVESGSSYNE. The entire CDR3 reads CASSVESGSSYNEQFF.

Points on this clone: The read ends 3 residues shy of where the CDR3 ends; the end is completed using the germline J gene. V and J are TRBV19 and TRBJ2-1, with 10 positions matching TRBD2. Germline lookup yields CDR1 LNHDA and CDR2 SQIVND (reference sequence). J lost 3 bases, V lost 4 bases, and 3 bases had no gene match. This CDR3 has 15 residues. CDR3 sequence: CASSTLAGGYNEQFF. Incomplete CDR3 DNA: TGTGCCAGTAGTACCTTAGCGGGAGGCTACAATGAG.

Regarding this clone: Different DNA sequences within this sample yield the same CDR3. CDR3 region: CASSLGAVEAFF. The covered CDR3 bases are TGTGCCAGCAGCCTAGGGGCAGTTGAA. The chain recombines TRBV11-2 with TRBJ1-1; D may be TRBD1 (5 bases). The read halts 3 residues ahead of the CDR3 end, with the missing end drawn from the germline J gene. V lost 5 bases and J lost 7, with 11 bases in between. Per the germline V gene, CDR1 is SGHAT and CDR2 is FQNNGV. This CDR3 spans 12 amino acids.

On this clone itself: The read stops 3 residues short of the end of the CDR3; the missing end is completed from the germline J gene. The V call is TRBV5-1, the J call TRBJ2-3, with TRBD2 matching over 11 bases. Germline V gene sequence: CDR1 SGHRS, CDR2 YFSETQ. The CDR3 has 16 residues. J gave up 0 bases and V 3 bases, and 3 bases lay outside the gene matches. The CDR3 DNA, read in part, is TGCGCCAGCAGCTCAACTAGCGGGAGTAGCACAGATACG. Its translation: CASSSTSGSSTDT. The entire CDR3 reads CASSSTSGSSTDTQYF.

On this clone itself: The CDR3 goes on 3 residues after the read ends, and that part is filled in from the germline J gene. The chain has TRBV19 and TRBJ1-1; 7 bases align to TRBD1. Looked up from germline, CDR1 is LNHDA and CDR2 is SQIVND (reference sequence). The CDR3 is 14 amino acids. This chain's CDR3 is CASSWAGGYAEAFF. The covered CDR3 bases are TGTGCCAGTAGTTGGGCAGGGGGTTATGCGGAA.

Of note for this clone: The read finishes 3 residues shy of the CDR3 end, and the germline J gene is used to complete it. V and J are TRBV29-1 and TRBJ2-3, with TRBD2 identical over 10 bases. This CDR3 region has 15 residues. Trimming cost V 7 bases and J 3 bases; bases outside gene matches: 10. Germline CDR1 and CDR2: SQVTM and ANQGSEA. The DNA read from the CDR3 is TGCAGCGCTGACTCTCTAGCGGGAGTTACAGATACG. This sequence encodes CSADSLAGVTDT. The entire CDR3 reads CSADSLAGVTDTQYF.

As concerns this clone: The read gets to within 3 residues of the CDR3 end, and the germline J gene fills in the rest. The rearrangement uses TRBV5-1 and TRBJ2-6; the match to TRBD1 covers 12 bases. J lost 0 bases, V lost 2 bases, and 12 bases had no gene match. Per the germline V gene, CDR1 is SGHRS and CDR2 is YFSETQ. The CDR3 has 21 amino acids. The CDR3 sequence is CASSFQGGQGASSSGANVLTF. The part of the CDR3 DNA that was read is TGCGCCAGCAGCTTTCAAGGGGGACAGGGGGCCAGCAGCTCTGGGGCCAACGTC.

This clone shows up as medium-sized by frequency. The CDR3 end lies 3 residues beyond the end of the read and is filled in from the germline J gene. This chain uses TRBV23-1 with TRBJ2-4; D gene ambiguous. TRBV23-1 is filed as an ORF, its function uncertain. This CDR3 spans 15 amino acids. V gave up 3 bases and J gave up 1 base, with 10 bases separating them. This CDR3 reads CASSQYAVAKNIQYF. CDR3 DNA (partial): TGCGCCAGCAGTCAGTACGCGGTGGCCAAAAACATT.

With respect to this clone: The read comes to an end 3 residues before the CDR3 does, leaving the germline J gene to fill in the end. The V and J genes are TRBV5-1 and TRBJ2-3; 7 bases are shared with TRBD1. Losses at the gene ends were 2 bases for V and 4 bases for J; bases not matched to a gene: 7. The CDR3 spans 15 residues. Germline CDR1 reads SGHRS; CDR2 reads YFSETQ. The CDR3 bases that were read are TGCGCCAGCAGCTTCGAGGGGGCGAGCGCAGATACG. Protein sequence: CASSFEGASADT. In full, the CDR3 reads CASSFEGASADTQYF.

This chain's CDR3 is CASSLDSGSINEAFF. The CDR3 bases that were read are TGTGCCAGCAGCTTGGATAGCGGGAGTATCAATGAG. The J gene is TRBJ1-1, the V gene TRBV5-5, with no clear D. The CDR3 end falls 3 residues outside the read, so it is completed with the germline J gene. This CDR3 is 15 amino acids long. CDR1 is SGHKS, CDR2 YYEKEE, per germline (reference sequence).

Points on this clone: The CDR3 extends 3 residues past the end of the read, so its final part is completed from the germline J gene. The genes are TRBV5-1 and TRBJ1-1, with 8 bases fitting TRBD1. CDR3 length: 15 residues. J was trimmed by 2 bases and V by 5 bases; bases with no gene match: 8. The germline CDR1 and CDR2 sequences are SGHRS and YFSETQ. The chain's CDR3 is CASRGEQGVNTEAFF. CDR3 bases read: TGCGCCAGCAGGGGGGAACAGGGGGTCAACACTGAA. Drawing the rest from reference TRBV5-1 and TRBJ1-1, the complete variable domain is KAGVTQTPRYLIKTRGQQVTLSCSPISGHRSVSWYQQTPGQGLQFLFEYFSETQRNKGNFPGRFSGRQFSNSRSEMNVSTLELGDSALYLCASRGEQGVNTEAFFGQGTRLTVV.

With regard to this clone: The read is 3 residues too short to cover the CDR3 end, so that end is filled in from the germline J gene. This chain uses TRBV5-4 with TRBJ2-1, with a tentative D call TRBD2 (6 bases). The V end lost 5 bases, the J end lost 0 bases, and 12 bases lay between the germline ends. The length of the CDR3 is 15 residues. The germline gives CDR1 SGHNT, CDR2 YYREEE (reference sequence). The sequenced part of the CDR3 DNA is TGTGCCAGCAGGTCGGGACTCCCCTCCTACAATGAG. It encodes CASRSGLPSYNE. The full CDR3 protein reads CASRSGLPSYNEQFF.

As concerns this clone: With the read ending 3 residues before the CDR3 end, the germline J gene is used to fill in that end. The genes are TRBV6-2 or TRBV6-3 and TRBJ2-7, with 10 bases that match TRBD1. The V gene end was trimmed by 4 bases and the J gene end by 5 bases; junction bases not matched to a gene: 14. Germline lookup yields CDR1 MNHEY and CDR2 SVGEGT. This CDR3 has 17 amino acids. The CDR3 reads CASSSRPYRDRGNEQYF. The sequenced part of the CDR3 DNA is TGTGCCAGCAGTTCCCGCCCCTACCGGGACAGGGGCAACGAG.

Notes on this clone: The read terminates 3 residues ahead of where the CDR3 ends, so the germline J gene completes it. The chain couples TRBV7-2 to TRBJ2-7; TRBD1 agrees at 8 bases. This CDR3 spans 14 amino acids. After removal of 5 bases from V and 0 bases from J, the junction contained 3 bases not matched to a gene. Per the germline V gene, CDR1 is SGHTA and CDR2 is FQGNSA. The DNA read from the CDR3 is TGTGCCAGCAGCATTACAGGGGGCTCCTACGAG. It specifies CASSITGGSYE. The CDR3 in its entirety is CASSITGGSYEQYF.

Concerning this clone itself: The read ends 3 residues early relative to the CDR3; the germline J gene fills the gap. The rearrangement joins TRBV19 to TRBJ2-5; 8 nucleotides align to TRBD1. This CDR3 has 15 residues. Germline V CDR1 and CDR2: LNHDA, SQIVND (reference sequence). The V and J ends lost 3 bases and 5 bases, in that order; junction bases with no gene match: 8. The CDR3 reads CASSIVQGAYETQYF. The CDR3 bases that were read are TGTGCCAGTAGTATCGTCCAGGGGGCTTATGAGACC.

To note about this clone: The read finishes 3 residues shy of the CDR3 end, and the germline J gene is used to complete it. J is TRBJ2-7 and V is TRBV7-2, with a tentative D call TRBD2 (6 bases). The CDR3 totals 14 residues. Germline-derived CDR1 and CDR2 are SGHTA and FQGNSA. The V end was cut by 1 base, the J end by 3 bases, with 10 bases between. Incomplete CDR3 DNA: TGTGCCAGCAGCTTAGGTGGTAGCGGCTACGAG. It specifies CASSLGGSGYE. The entire CDR3 is CASSLGGSGYEQYF.

Comment on this clone: The read terminates 3 residues ahead of where the CDR3 ends, so the germline J gene completes it. V gene TRBV5-1 combines with J gene TRBJ1-1; perhaps TRBD1 as D (6 bases). The CDR3 has 13 amino acids. Germline loops: CDR1 SGHRS, CDR2 YFSETQ. CDR3 residues: CASSLGGGLHAFF. The covered CDR3 bases are TGCGCCAGCAGCTTGGGGGGGGGCTTACAT. Using reference TRBV5-1 and TRBJ1-1 for the parts outside the CDR3, the full variable domain is KAGVTQTPRYLIKTRGQQVTLSCSPISGHRSVSWYQQTPGQGLQFLFEYFSETQRNKGNFPGRFSGRQFSNSRSEMNVSTLELGDSALYLCASSLGGGLHAFFGQGTRLTVV.

Concerning this clone: Read coverage stops 3 residues before the CDR3 terminus; the germline J gene supplies the remainder. The chain joins TRBV20-1 to TRBJ2-5; 9 nucleotides match TRBD1. Looked up from germline, CDR1 is DFQATT and CDR2 is SNEGSKA (reference sequence). This CDR3 is 15 amino acids long. V was clipped by 4 bases and J by 1 base; unmatched bases: 7. Partial CDR3 DNA: TGCAGTGCTACAAGCAAACAGGGGGCCCAAGAGACC. Residues: CSATSKQGAQET. The entire CDR3 is CSATSKQGAQETQYF.

Remarks on this clone: The sequenced fragment ends 3 residues before the CDR3 boundary, so the rest is inferred from the germline J gene. This sequence joins TRBV7-9 and TRBJ2-1, with TRBD1 identical over 8 bases. CDR3 length equals 15 residues. J lost 4 bases, V lost 4 bases, and 6 bases had no gene match. Germline CDR1 SEHNR, CDR2 FQNEAQ (reference sequence). The CDR3 bases that were read are TGTGCCAGCAGCTCAGGACAGGGCCCTTACAATGAG. Translation: CASSSGQGPYNE. The complete CDR3 sequence is CASSSGQGPYNEQFF.

In regard to this clone: The read stops 3 residues short of the end of the CDR3; the missing end is completed from the germline J gene. The chain combines TRBV20-1 with TRBJ2-2; tentative D call: TRBD1 (5 bases). Trimming cost V 1 base and J 0 bases, with 12 bases left between them. Germline CDR1 and CDR2: DFQATT and SNEGSKA (reference sequence). The CDR3 has 16 amino acids. The CDR3 is CSARGATETNTGELFF. The DNA read from the CDR3 is TGCAGTGCTAGAGGAGCGACAGAGACGAACACCGGGGAG.

About this clone itself: Read coverage stops 3 residues before the CDR3 terminus; the germline J gene supplies the remainder. The chain recombines TRBV19 with TRBJ2-7; 7 bases line up with TRBD1. With 6 bases clipped from V and 6 bases from J, the junction kept 8 bases outside the gene matches. The CDR3 runs to 13 residues. The germline CDR1 and CDR2 sequences are LNHDA and SQIVND (reference sequence). CDR3 loop: CASRGRGGGEQYF. CDR3 DNA, as far as it was read: TGTGCCAGTAGGGGGCGAGGGGGCGGCGAG.